This entry features one T cell receptor (beta chain) sequence. The sample originates from a study of blood T cell repertoires in COVID-19. The Seattle patients, enrolled during active infection, were followed longitudinally. The germline V gene encodes CDR1 SGDLS and CDR2 YYNGEE. This CDR3 has 12 amino acids. V dropped 7 bases and J dropped 1 base, with 8 bases sitting between them. Method: immunoSEQ multiplex PCR; TCRdb's copy keeps in-frame clones and lacks some. The repertoire holds about 120,000 clones, 90% seen once, with approximately 3.9% in the top ten. Source material: peripheral blood. This sequence joins TRBV9 and TRBJ1-1, with D perhaps TRBD1 (5 bases). The sequence was obtained from a woman in her fifties or sixties with COVID-19, enrolled during active disease. The chain's CDR3 is CASARANTEAFF. The CDR3 DNA follows: TGTGCCAGCGCCAGGGCGAACACTGAAGCTTTCTTT.